Presented here are 8 T cell receptor beta chains from one specimen sequenced in a study of blood T cell repertoires in COVID-19. Clones were read by immunoSEQ multiplex PCR, and TCRdb kept only the in-frame ones, dropping some. The sample lists 160,000 or so clones, roughly 80% occurring once. Sequenced input: peripheral blood. These receptors originate from a woman aged 80 or over with acute or convalescent COVID-19.

The rearrangement links TRBV9 to TRBJ1-3, with a tentative D call TRBD1 (5 bases). Deletions cut 7 bases from V and 1 base from J, with 21 bases between. Germline CDR1 is SGDLS and CDR2 is YYNGEE. The CDR3 totals 17 residues. The DNA of the CDR3 is TGTGCCAGCTCCTCCGGGGGAGGGGCGATTTCTGGAAACACCATATATTTT. Amino acid sequence: CASSSGGGAISGNTIYF.

The V and J genes are TRBV18 and TRBJ1-1; D may be TRBD1 (6 bases). Germline V lookup: CDR1 KGHSH, CDR2 LQKENI. Trimming stripped 10 bases from V and 0 bases from J, with 18 bases between. The CDR3 consists of 15 residues. This CDR3 reads CATRKRDNMNTEAFF. Written as DNA, the CDR3 is TGTGCCACCCGAAAGAGGGACAACATGAACACTGAAGCTTTCTTT.

In regard to this clone: Relative to the germline gene, one junction end is altered; a read error may explain this. This chain connects TRBV7-7 to TRBJ2-1; the match to TRBD2 covers 10 bases. CDR1 is SSHAT, CDR2 FNYEAQ, per germline (reference sequence). The CDR3 totals 15 residues. The CDR3 coding sequence is TGTGCTAGCAGCCTTCTAGCGGGGGTCTTCAATGAGCAGTTCTTC. Amino acid sequence: CASSLLAGVFNEQFF.

The chain combines TRBV6-5 with TRBJ2-1, with 11 bases identical to TRBD2. Germline assignment: CDR1 MNHEY and CDR2 SVGAGI. V lost 7 bases and J lost 8; bases outside the gene matches: 10. This CDR3 has 15 residues. The CDR3 sequence is CASKELAGVGDEQFF. CDR3 nucleotide sequence: TGTGCCAGCAAAGAACTAGCGGGAGTGGGCGATGAGCAGTTCTTC.

This rearrangement joins TRBV4-1 to TRBJ1-3; TRBD1 agrees at 8 bases. This CDR3 spans 15 amino acids. Germline values: CDR1 MGHRA, CDR2 YSYEKL. The V and J ends lost 4 bases and 1 base, in that order; junction bases with no gene match: 3. The CDR3 spells CASSPGGRSGNTIYF. The DNA for the CDR3 is TGCGCCAGCAGCCCAGGGGGCAGGTCTGGAAACACCATATATTTT.

This chain joins TRBV2 and TRBJ1-1; D is possibly TRBD1 (6 bases). The V end was cut by 2 bases, the J end by 5 bases, with 6 bases between. CDR1 SNHLY and CDR2 FYNNEI come from the germline V gene. The CDR3 runs to 12 residues. The CDR3 here is CASSEQGTEAFF. The CDR3 region has the DNA TGTGCCAGCAGTGAACAGGGGACTGAAGCTTTCTTT.

The chain is built from TRBV7-9 and TRBJ1-4; TRBD1 matches 7 bases. V trimming: 5 bases; J trimming: 2 bases; junction bases outside the gene matches: 5. The CDR3 is 15 amino acids. CDR1 is SEHNR, CDR2 FQNEAQ, per germline (reference sequence). This CDR3 reads CASSVETGTNEKLFF. The CDR3 DNA sequence: TGTGCCAGCAGCGTCGAGACAGGGACTAATGAAAAACTGTTTTTT.

The V call is TRBV2, the J call TRBJ1-5, with D uncertain. The germline V and J ends were trimmed by 6 bases and 6 bases, with 18 bases remaining between them. CDR3 length: 15 amino acids. Germline V gene lookup returns CDR1 SNHLY and CDR2 FYNNEI. CDR3 nucleotide sequence: TGTGCCAGCAGGAGGGAGAGGGAGTCGGGTCAGCCCCAGCATTTT. Its protein product is CASRRERESGQPQHF.